This TCR beta chain was identified in a study of T cells in Graves' hyperthyroidism and ophthalmopathy. PBMCs stemmed from more than 7.5 ml fresh peripheral blood. The table lists this clonotype with a count of one. RNA transcripts were the template for amplifying TCR beta CDR3 regions. First-round RT-PCR with HTBI primers amplified the TCR CDR3 region. TCRdb passed the multiplex PCR reads through MiXCR, listing each CDR3 protein once. Among 400,000 or so distinct CDR3 sequences, about 14% were seen once, and the ten largest hold 15% to 20%. Per the germline V gene, CDR1 is SGHTA and CDR2 is FQGNSA. With V trimmed by 2 bases and J by 6 bases, 10 bases remained unmatched. CDR3 size: 18 residues.

V is TRBV7-2 and J is TRBJ2-1, with 13 bases aligning to TRBD2. Sequences were obtained from blood. This receptor was obtained from a woman aged 25 to 45 with Graves' ophthalmopathy. The CDR3 DNA follows: TGTGCCAGCAGCTTACGGGGTAGGGGACTAGCGGGGCCCAATGAGCAGTTCTTC. As protein: CASSLRGRGLAGPNEQFF. Full variable domain (remainder filled in from reference TRBV7-2 and TRBJ2-1): GAGVSQSPSNKVTEKGKDVELRCDPISGHTALYWYRQSLGQGLEFLIYFQGNSAPDKSGLPSDRFSAERTGGSVSTLTIQRTQQEDSAVYLCASSLRGRGLAGPNEQFFGPGTRLTVL.